This T cell receptor beta chain came from a study of T cell repertoires in cytomegalovirus infection. Study in general: Based on public TCR beta signatures, there were indications of CMV infection and of a matching HLA type. Study-wide points: Carriers of CMV plus the relevant HLA were identified by cumulative public TCR beta family frequency. HLA-C-restricted CMV-specific TCR beta clonotypes prevailed in the ex vivo response.

CDR3 length: 18 amino acids. In germline, CDR1 is KGHDR, CDR2 SFDVKD. After removal of 4 bases from V and 6 bases from J, the junction contained 11 bases not matched to a gene. TCRdb passed the reads through MiXCR, listing each CDR3 protein once. The table lists around 740,000 distinct CDR3 sequences, 35% of them singletons, with more than 2.5% in the top ten. As regards this clonotype: The antigen is not known.

The genes are TRBV24-1 and TRBJ2-2, with 12 bases identical to TRBD1. The clonotype comes from a human donor in good health (CMV status not recorded). Some clones in this sample may be carry-over from other donors' samples. The material sequenced was PBMCs. DNA of the CDR3: TGTGCCACCAGTGAGACCCGGGACAGGGGGCTCAGGTCCGGGGAGCTGTTTTTT. The encoded protein is CATSETRDRGLRSGELFF.